Below, 11 T cell receptor beta chains from the same sample are listed, as sequenced in a study of T cells in Graves' hyperthyroidism and ophthalmopathy. Template material for amplifying TCR beta CDR3 regions consisted of RNA transcripts. RT-PCR in the first round (using the HTBI primer set) targeted the TCR CDR3. TCRdb passed the multiplex PCR reads through MiXCR, listing each CDR3 protein once. The top ten hold about 5% of the sample, which has around 450,000 distinct CDR3 sequences, 12% to 15% seen once. Sequencing was performed on blood. These receptors originate from a woman aged 18-29 years with Graves' hyperthyroidism.

This clonotype was seen only a few times. The gene calls are TRBV11-2 and TRBJ1-2; the D is unclear. V shed 0 bases and J shed 2 bases, with 10 bases lying between them. Germline V gene lookup returns CDR1 SGHAT and CDR2 FQNNGV. This CDR3 spans 15 amino acids. The CDR3 here is CASSLEGSPNYGYTF. For the CDR3, the DNA is TGTGCCAGCAGCTTAGAGGGGTCGCCAAACTATGGCTACACCTTC. Supplemented by reference TRBV11-2 and TRBJ1-2, the full variable domain reads EAGVAQSPRYKIIEKRQSVAFWCNPISGHATLYWYQQILGQGPKLLIQFQNNGVVDDSQLPKDRFSAERLKGVDSTLKIQPAKLEDSAVYLCASSLEGSPNYGYTFGSGTRLTVV.

This clonotype appeared many times. The chain employs TRBV27 and TRBJ2-7; D tentatively fits TRBD1 or TRBD2 (5 bases each). The CDR3 spans 14 residues. Trimming removed 3 bases at V and 1 base at J, with 10 bases between. Germline CDR1 is MNHEY and CDR2 is SMNVEV (reference sequence). The CDR3 bases are TGTGCCAGCAGTTTTGGGGACCGATCCTACGAGCAGTACTTC. Residues: CASSFGDRSYEQYF.

In this sample, this clonotype turned up many times. This sequence joins TRBV5-6 and TRBJ2-7; D call uncertain. Per the germline V gene, CDR1 is SGHDT and CDR2 is YYEEEE. This CDR3 has 13 residues. The V and J ends lost 4 bases and 2 bases respectively, with 10 bases between them. CDR3 protein: CASSPGRAYEQYF. The CDR3 DNA sequence: TGTGCCAGCAGCCCCGGACGAGCCTACGAGCAGTACTTC.

In this sample, this clonotype turned up a few times. The chain is built from TRBV7-3 and TRBJ2-7; D is perhaps TRBD1 or TRBD2 (7 bases each). The V end was cut by 0 bases, the J end by 5 bases, with 11 bases between. CDR1 and CDR2 from the germline V gene are SGHTA and FQGTGA. The CDR3 loop spans 14 amino acids. DNA of the CDR3: TGTGCCAGCAGCTTAACCGCAGGGGGGGACGAGCAGTACTTC. It codes for CASSLTAGGDEQYF. The full variable domain, completed using reference TRBV7-3 and TRBJ2-7, is GAGVSQTPSNKVTEKGKYVELRCDPISGHTALYWYRQSLGQGPEFLIYFQGTGAADDSGLPNDRFFAVRPEGSVSTLKIQRTERGDSAVYLCASSLTAGGDEQYFGPGTRLTVT.

This clonotype was recorded at least ten times. The chain has TRBV2 and TRBJ1-4, with 7 bases matching TRBD1. V shed 6 bases and J 5 bases; nucleotides not matched to a gene: 9. The CDR3 is 15 amino acids. The germline V gene encodes CDR1 SNHLY and CDR2 FYNNEI. The CDR3 is CASSSTGTENEKLFF. The CDR3 DNA reads TGTGCCAGCAGCTCCACCGGGACAGAAAATGAAAAACTGTTTTTT.

The chain has TRBV4-3 and TRBJ1-1, with 8 bases matching TRBD1. Germline CDR1 is LGHNA and CDR2 is YSLEER. With V trimmed by 3 bases and J by 0 bases, 12 bases remained unmatched. The CDR3 sequence is 18 residues long. In DNA, the CDR3 is TGCGCCAGCAGCCACTGGACCAGGGGGCGCACTGTGAACACTGAAGCTTTCTTT. Protein sequence: CASSHWTRGRTVNTEAFF.

There are many counts of this clonotype. The J gene is TRBJ1-5, the V gene TRBV5-1; no clear D. Germline CDR1 SGHRS, CDR2 YFSETQ. The ends were cut back, 5 bases at V and 6 bases at J, with 15 bases in the middle. CDR3 size: 14 residues. The CDR3 DNA reads TGCGCCAGCAGTCCCGGTGGGATCGGTCAGCCCCAGCATTTT. As protein: CASSPGGIGQPQHF.

The table lists this clonotype with a few counts. The chain employs TRBV12-3 or TRBV12-4 and TRBJ2-1; D is uncertain. The ends were cut back, 2 bases at V and 5 bases at J, with 10 bases in the middle. The CDR3 is 14 amino acids. The DNA of the CDR3 is TGTGCCAGCAGTTTAACTTCTCGGGACAATGAGCAGTTCTTC. The encoded protein is CASSLTSRDNEQFF.

This clonotype occurred many times. The chain links TRBV29-1 to TRBJ2-3; the match to TRBD2 covers 7 bases. This CDR3 contains 13 residues. Germline V gene sequence: CDR1 SQVTM, CDR2 ANQGSEA. Trimming cost V 6 bases and J 2 bases; bases outside gene matches: 5. CDR3 DNA sequence: TGCAGCGTCCGGACTAGATTCACAGATACGCAGTATTTT. This encodes CSVRTRFTDTQYF.

This clonotype was counted ten times or more. The V gene is TRBV7-9, the J gene TRBJ1-2; no clear D. CDR3 length equals 13 residues. Trimming took 0 bases from V and 4 from J, leaving 6 bases between them. CDR1 and CDR2 from the germline V gene are SEHNR and FQNEAQ (reference sequence). The CDR3 DNA sequence: TGTGCCAGCAGCTTAGCTGCCCGCTATGGCTACACCTTC. Encoded protein: CASSLAARYGYTF.

This clonotype was observed once. At one end the junction does not follow the germline gene, possibly because of a read error. This chain uses TRBV6-5 with TRBJ1-4, with D tentatively TRBD1 (6 bases). The CDR3 runs 15 residues. Germline V gene data show CDR1 as MNHEY and CDR2 as SVGAGI. This CDR3 is CTSSSGAQTNEKLFF. In DNA form, the CDR3 reads TGTACCAGCAGTTCAGGGGCGCAAACTAATGAAAAACTGTTTTTT.